This T cell receptor beta chain was found in a study of cytomegalovirus exposure and HLA in healthy donors. PCR employed 60 Vbeta and 13 Jbeta primers. Here immunoSEQ multiplex PCR was the method, and the copy in TCRdb shows in-frame clones only, minus some. The sample consists of more than 120,000 clones, around 75% of them appearing once. This sequence was found in a woman aged 25-40 years in good health and CMV-seronegative. Material: PBMCs.

The CDR3 is CASSGGGARDEQFF. The CDR3 DNA follows: TGTGCCAGCAGTGGCGGGGGGGCCCGGGATGAGCAGTTCTTC. This rearrangement joins TRBV2 to TRBJ2-1, with TRBD2 matching 9 bases. The CDR3 sequence is 14 residues long. Germline CDR1 reads SNHLY; CDR2 reads FYNNEI. V was clipped by 4 bases and J by 8 bases; unmatched bases: 6.